This T cell receptor (beta chain) comes out of a study of Graves' ophthalmopathy and Graves' hyperthyroidism. Findings and caveats of the study: Ophthalmopathy progression was predicted with 65% to 71% sensitivity and 72% to 75% specificity. Discriminating ophthalmopathy from stable hyperthyroidism, a 13-signature model attained a sensitivity of approximately 90% and a specificity of about 81%.

Germline V CDR1 and CDR2: SGHTA, FQGNSA. Unmatched junction bases numbered 10, after V lost 4 bases and J lost 0 bases. The CDR3 extends over 19 amino acids. Amplifying from RNA transcripts, the study obtained TCR beta CDR3 regions. RT-PCR was first run with HTBI primers, then multiplex PCR in a second round. TCRdb passed the multiplex PCR reads through MiXCR, listing each CDR3 protein once. The table lists about 500,000 distinct CDR3 sequences, under 40% of them singletons, with about 4% in the top ten. As regards this clonotype: The antigen is unknown.

Aged 18 to 65, the patients with hyperthyroidism had under 2 months' duration and were newly diagnosed. Material for sequencing was peripheral blood or thyroid tissue (not recorded which). The receptor was derived from an adult man with Graves' hyperthyroidism. The J gene is TRBJ2-6, the V gene TRBV7-2; TRBD1 matches at 9 bases. In nucleotides, the CDR3 is TGTGCCAGCAGCTCGATCCGGGACAGGGCTTTCTCTGGGGCCAACGTCCTGACTTTC. The encoded protein is CASSSIRDRAFSGANVLTF.